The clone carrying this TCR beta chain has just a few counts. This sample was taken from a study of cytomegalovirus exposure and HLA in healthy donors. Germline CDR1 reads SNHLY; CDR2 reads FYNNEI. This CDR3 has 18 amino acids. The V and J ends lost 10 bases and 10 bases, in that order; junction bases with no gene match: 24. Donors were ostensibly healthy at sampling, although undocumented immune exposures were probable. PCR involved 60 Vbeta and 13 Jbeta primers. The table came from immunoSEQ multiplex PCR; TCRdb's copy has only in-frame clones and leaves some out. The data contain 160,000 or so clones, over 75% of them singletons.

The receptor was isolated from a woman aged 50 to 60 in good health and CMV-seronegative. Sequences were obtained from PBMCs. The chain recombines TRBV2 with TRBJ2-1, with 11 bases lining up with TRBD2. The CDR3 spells CANPSSGGPSAGNPEQFF. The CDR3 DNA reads TGTGCCAACCCTTCTAGCGGGGGGCCCTCGGCCGGCAATCCCGAGCAGTTCTTC.